This note documents a single T cell receptor beta chain sequence. Its target is unknown. Amplification used 60 Vbeta primers and 13 Jbeta primers. Sequencing used immunoSEQ multiplex PCR; TCRdb keeps in-frame clones, though not all of them. The sample holds approximately 110,000 clones, 74% seen once. This sample is part of a study of cytomegalovirus exposure and HLA in healthy donors. Whole-study findings and limits: Looking again later, the authors saw that most CMV-associated TCR beta chains seemed HLA-restricted.

CDR3 length equals 15 residues. With V trimmed by 3 bases and J by 7 bases, 7 bases remained unmatched. The germline gives CDR1 MGHRA, CDR2 YSYEKL. The chain uses TRBV4-1 and TRBJ2-7; the match to TRBD2 covers 12 bases. Input material: PBMCs. The TCR was taken from a man aged 50-59 years in good health and CMV-seropositive. Here the CDR3 DNA reads TGCGCCAGCAGCCAGCTAGCGGGGGGGAAGTGGGAGCAGTACTTC. Its protein is CASSQLAGGKWEQYF.